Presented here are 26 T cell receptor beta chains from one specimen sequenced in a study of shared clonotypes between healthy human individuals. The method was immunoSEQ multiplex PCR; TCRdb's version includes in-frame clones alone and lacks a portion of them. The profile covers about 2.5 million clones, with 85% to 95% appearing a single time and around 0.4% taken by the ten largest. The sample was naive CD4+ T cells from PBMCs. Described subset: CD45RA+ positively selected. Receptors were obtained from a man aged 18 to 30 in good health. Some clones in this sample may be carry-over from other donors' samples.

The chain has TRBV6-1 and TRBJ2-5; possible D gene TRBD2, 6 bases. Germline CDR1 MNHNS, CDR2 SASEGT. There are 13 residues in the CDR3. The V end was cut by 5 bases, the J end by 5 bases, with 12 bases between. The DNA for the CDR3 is TGTGCCAGCAGTTCTCGCGGGGTGGAGACCCAGTACTTC. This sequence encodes CASSSRGVETQYF.

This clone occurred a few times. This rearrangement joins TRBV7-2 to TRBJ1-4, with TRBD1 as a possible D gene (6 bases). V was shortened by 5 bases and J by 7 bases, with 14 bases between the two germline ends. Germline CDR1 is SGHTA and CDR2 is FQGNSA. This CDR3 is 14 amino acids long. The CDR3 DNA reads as TGTGCCAGCAGCCGCGACAGGACGAGTGAAAAACTGTTTTTT. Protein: CASSRDRTSEKLFF. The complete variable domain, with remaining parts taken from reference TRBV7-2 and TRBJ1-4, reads GAGVSQSPSNKVTEKGKDVELRCDPISGHTALYWYRQSLGQGLEFLIYFQGNSAPDKSGLPSDRFSAERTGGSVSTLTIQRTQQEDSAVYLCASSRDRTSEKLFFGSGTQLSVL.

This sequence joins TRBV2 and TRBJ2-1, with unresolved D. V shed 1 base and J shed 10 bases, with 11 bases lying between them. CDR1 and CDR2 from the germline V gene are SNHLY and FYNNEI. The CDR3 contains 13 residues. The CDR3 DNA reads TGTGCCAGCAGTGAAGATGAGTTAACAGAGCAGTTCTTC. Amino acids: CASSEDELTEQFF.

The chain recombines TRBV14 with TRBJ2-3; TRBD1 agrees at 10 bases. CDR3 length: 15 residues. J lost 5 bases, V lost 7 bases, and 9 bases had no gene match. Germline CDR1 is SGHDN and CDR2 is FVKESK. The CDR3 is CASTSDRGDRDTQYF. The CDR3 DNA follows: TGTGCCAGCACCTCGGACAGGGGGGACCGAGATACGCAGTATTTT.

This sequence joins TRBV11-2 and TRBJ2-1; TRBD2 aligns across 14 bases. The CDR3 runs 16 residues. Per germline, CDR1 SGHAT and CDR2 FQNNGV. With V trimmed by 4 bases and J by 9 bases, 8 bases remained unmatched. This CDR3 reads CASSSSTSGRATEQFF. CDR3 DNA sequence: TGTGCCAGCAGCTCCTCGACTAGCGGGAGGGCGACTGAGCAGTTCTTC.

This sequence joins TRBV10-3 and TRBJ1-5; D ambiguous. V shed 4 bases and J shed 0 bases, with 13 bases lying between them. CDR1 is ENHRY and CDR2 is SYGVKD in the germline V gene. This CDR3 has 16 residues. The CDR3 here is CAISAWASPSNQPQHF. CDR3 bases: TGTGCCATCAGTGCTTGGGCAAGCCCTAGCAATCAGCCCCAGCATTTT.

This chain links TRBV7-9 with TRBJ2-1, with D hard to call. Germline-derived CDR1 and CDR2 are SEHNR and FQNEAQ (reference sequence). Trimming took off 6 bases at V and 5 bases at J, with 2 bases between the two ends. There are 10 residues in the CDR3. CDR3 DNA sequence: TGTGCCAGCAGGGACAATGAGCAGTTCTTC. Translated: CASRDNEQFF. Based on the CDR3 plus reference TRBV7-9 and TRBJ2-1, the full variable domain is DTGVSQNPRHKITKRGQNVTFRCDPISEHNRLYWYRQTLGQGPEFLTYFQNEAQLEKSRLLSDRFSAERPKGSFSTLEIQRTEQGDSAMYLCASRDNEQFFGPGTRLTVL.

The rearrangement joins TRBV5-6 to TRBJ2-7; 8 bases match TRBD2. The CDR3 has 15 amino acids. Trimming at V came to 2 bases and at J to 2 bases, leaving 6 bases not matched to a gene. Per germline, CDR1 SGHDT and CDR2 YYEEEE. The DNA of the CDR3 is TGTGCCAGCAGCTTCACGACTAGCGCTCCCTACGAGCAGTACTTC. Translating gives CASSFTTSAPYEQYF.

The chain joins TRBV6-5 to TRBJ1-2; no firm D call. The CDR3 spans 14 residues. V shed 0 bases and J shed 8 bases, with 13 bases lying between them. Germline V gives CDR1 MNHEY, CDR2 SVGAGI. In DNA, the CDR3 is TGTGCCAGCAGTTACTCGAGGATGGCAGTCGGCTACACCTTC. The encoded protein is CASSYSRMAVGYTF.

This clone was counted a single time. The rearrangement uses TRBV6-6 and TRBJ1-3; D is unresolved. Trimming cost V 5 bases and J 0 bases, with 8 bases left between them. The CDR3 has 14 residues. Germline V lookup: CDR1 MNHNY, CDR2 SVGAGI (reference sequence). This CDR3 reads CASSQRPSGNTIYF. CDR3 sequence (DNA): TGTGCCAGCAGTCAGCGGCCCTCTGGAAACACCATATATTTT.

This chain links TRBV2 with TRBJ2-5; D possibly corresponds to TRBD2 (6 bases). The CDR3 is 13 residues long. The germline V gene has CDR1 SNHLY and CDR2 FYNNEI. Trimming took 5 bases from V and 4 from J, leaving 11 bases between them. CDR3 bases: TGTGCCAGCAGTTACGGGAGCGGAGAGACCCAGTACTTC. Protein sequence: CASSYGSGETQYF.

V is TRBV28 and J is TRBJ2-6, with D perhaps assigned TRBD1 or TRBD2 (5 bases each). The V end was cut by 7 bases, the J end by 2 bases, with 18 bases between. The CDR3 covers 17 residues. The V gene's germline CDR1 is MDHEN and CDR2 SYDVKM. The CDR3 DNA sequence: TGTGCCAGCACTCCGGATGAGGGGCGCCCTGGGGCCAACGTCCTGACTTTC. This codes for CASTPDEGRPGANVLTF.

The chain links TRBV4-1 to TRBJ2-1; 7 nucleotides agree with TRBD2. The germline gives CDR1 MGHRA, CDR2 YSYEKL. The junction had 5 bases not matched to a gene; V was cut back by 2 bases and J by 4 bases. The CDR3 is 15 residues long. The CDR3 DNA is TGCGCCAGCAGCCAATCAGCGGGGACGTACAATGAGCAGTTCTTC. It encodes CASSQSAGTYNEQFF.

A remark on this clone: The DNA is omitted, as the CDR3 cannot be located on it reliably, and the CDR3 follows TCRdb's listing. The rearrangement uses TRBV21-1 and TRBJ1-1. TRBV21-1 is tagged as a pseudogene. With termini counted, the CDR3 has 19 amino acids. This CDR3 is CASHKVPILCQQQRWGAFF.

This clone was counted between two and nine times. The CDR3: CASSQRGTSGRELFF. The CDR3 DNA follows: TGTGCCAGCAGCCAGAGGGGGACTAGCGGGAGGGAGCTGTTTTTT. The gene calls are TRBV7-8 and TRBJ2-2; 13 bases agree with TRBD2. This CDR3 is built from 15 residues. The germline gives CDR1 SGHVS, CDR2 FQNEAQ. V was pared by 5 bases and J by 9 bases, with 6 bases of the junction left unmatched.

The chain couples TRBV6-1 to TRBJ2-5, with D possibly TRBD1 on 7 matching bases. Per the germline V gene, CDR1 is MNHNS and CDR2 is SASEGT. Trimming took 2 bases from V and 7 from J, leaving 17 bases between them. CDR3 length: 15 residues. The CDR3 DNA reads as TGTGCCAGCAGTGAAAATCGGAGGGGGCGAGGGACCCAGTACTTC. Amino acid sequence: CASSENRRGRGTQYF.

This CDR3 reads CASSLGGRDSWCQPQHF. DNA for the CDR3: TGTGCCAGCAGCTTAGGCGGTAGGGATTCTTGGTGTCAGCCCCAGCATTTT. The J gene is TRBJ1-5, the V gene TRBV7-9; D is undetermined. The CDR3 length is 17 residues. V was trimmed by 1 base and J by 6 bases, leaving 19 bases between them. Germline assignment: CDR1 SEHNR and CDR2 FQNEAQ (reference sequence).

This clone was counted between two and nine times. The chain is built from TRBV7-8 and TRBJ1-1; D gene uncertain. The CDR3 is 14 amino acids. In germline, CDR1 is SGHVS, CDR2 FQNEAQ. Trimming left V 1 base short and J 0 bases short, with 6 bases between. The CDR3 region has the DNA TGTGCCAGCAGCTTAGTCGAGTTGAACACTGAAGCTTTCTTT. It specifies CASSLVELNTEAFF.

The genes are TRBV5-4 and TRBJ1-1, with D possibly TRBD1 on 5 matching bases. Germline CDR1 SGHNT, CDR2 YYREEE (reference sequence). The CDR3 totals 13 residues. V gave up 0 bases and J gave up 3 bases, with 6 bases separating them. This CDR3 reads CASSLAGDTEAFF. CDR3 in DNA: TGTGCCAGCAGCTTGGCGGGGGACACTGAAGCTTTCTTT.

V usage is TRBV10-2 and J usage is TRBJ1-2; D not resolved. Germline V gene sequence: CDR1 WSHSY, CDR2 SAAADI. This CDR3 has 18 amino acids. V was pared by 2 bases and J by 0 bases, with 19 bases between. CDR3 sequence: CASSEPGAYGRANYGYTF. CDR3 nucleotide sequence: TGCGCCAGCAGTGAGCCAGGAGCCTATGGCAGAGCTAACTATGGCTACACCTTC.

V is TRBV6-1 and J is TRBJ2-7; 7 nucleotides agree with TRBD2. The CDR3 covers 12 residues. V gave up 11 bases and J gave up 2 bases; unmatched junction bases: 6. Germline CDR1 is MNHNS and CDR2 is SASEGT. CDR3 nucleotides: TGTGCCGGAGGGAGGGGAACCTACGAGCAGTACTTC. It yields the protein CAGGRGTYEQYF.

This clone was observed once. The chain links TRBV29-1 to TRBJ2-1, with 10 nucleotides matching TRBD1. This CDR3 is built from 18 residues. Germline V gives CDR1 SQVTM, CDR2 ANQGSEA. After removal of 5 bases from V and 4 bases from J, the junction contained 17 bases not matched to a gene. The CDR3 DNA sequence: TGCAGCGTTACTGAGTGGACAGGGGGAAATCCCTTGTACAATGAGCAGTTCTTC. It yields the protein CSVTEWTGGNPLYNEQFF.

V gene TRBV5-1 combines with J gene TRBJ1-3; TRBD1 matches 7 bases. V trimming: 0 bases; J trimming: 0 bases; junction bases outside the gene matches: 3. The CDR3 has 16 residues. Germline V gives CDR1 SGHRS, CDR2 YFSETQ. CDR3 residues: CASSLEGALSGNTIYF. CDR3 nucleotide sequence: TGCGCCAGCAGCTTGGAGGGGGCGCTCTCTGGAAACACCATATATTTT.

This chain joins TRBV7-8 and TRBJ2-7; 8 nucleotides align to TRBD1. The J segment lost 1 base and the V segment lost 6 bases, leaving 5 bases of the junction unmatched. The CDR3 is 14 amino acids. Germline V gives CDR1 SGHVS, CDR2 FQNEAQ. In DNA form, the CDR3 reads TGTGCCAGCAGTTTACAGGGGGTGTCCTACGAGCAGTACTTC. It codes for CASSLQGVSYEQYF.

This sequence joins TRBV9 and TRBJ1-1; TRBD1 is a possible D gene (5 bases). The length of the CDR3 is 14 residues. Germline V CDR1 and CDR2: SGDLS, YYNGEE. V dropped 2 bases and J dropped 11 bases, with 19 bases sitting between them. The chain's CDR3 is CASSVQGGGGRAFF. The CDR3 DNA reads TGTGCCAGCAGCGTTCAGGGCGGTGGAGGTCGCGCTTTCTTT.

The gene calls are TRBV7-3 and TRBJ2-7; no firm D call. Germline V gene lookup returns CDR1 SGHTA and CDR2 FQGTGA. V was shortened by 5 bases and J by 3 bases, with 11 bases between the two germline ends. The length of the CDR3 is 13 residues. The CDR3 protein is CASSPKNSYEQYF. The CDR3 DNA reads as TGTGCCAGCAGCCCTAAAAACAGCTACGAGCAGTACTTC.